These 21 T cell receptor beta chains came from one sample sequenced in a study of cytomegalovirus exposure and HLA in healthy donors. The PCR used 60 Vbeta and 13 Jbeta primers. This table comes from immunoSEQ multiplex PCR, and its TCRdb copy is limited to in-frame clones, with some not included. The profile covers fewer than 250,000 clones, with about four fifths appearing a single time and about 1.8% taken by the ten largest. The specimen was PBMCs. The receptors were gathered from a man aged 18 to 30 in good health and CMV-seronegative.

This chain links TRBV19 with TRBJ2-7; 7 bases align to TRBD2. V was pared by 4 bases and J by 2 bases, with 5 bases of the junction left unmatched. This CDR3 is 14 amino acids long. Germline CDR1 reads LNHDA; CDR2 reads SQIVND (reference sequence). DNA of the CDR3: TGTGCCAGTAGTACGGGGGGTGGACCCTACGAGCAGTACTTC. Translating gives CASSTGGGPYEQYF.

A word on this clone: Other DNA sequences in this sample translate to the same CDR3. This chain connects TRBV4-2 to TRBJ2-1, with a tentative D call TRBD2 (7 bases). The CDR3 covers 16 residues. Germline CDR1 LGHNA, CDR2 YNFKEQ. The V and J ends lost 7 bases and 4 bases respectively, with 20 bases between them. The CDR3 loop reads CASTPGTGGAYNEQFF. The DNA for the CDR3 is TGTGCCAGCACTCCTGGGACGGGGGGCGCTTACAATGAGCAGTTCTTC.

The chain employs TRBV5-4 and TRBJ2-5; 9 bases are a match to TRBD1. Germline loops: CDR1 SGHNT, CDR2 YYREEE (reference sequence). The CDR3 is made up of 13 amino acids. V gave up 4 bases and J gave up 3 bases; unmatched junction bases: 1. This chain's CDR3 is CASSRDREETQYF. The CDR3 region has the DNA TGTGCCAGCAGCAGGGACAGGGAAGAGACCCAGTACTTC.

The chain recombines TRBV7-3 with TRBJ2-2, with 14 bases lining up with TRBD2. V shed 2 bases and J 6 bases; nucleotides not matched to a gene: 20. This CDR3 region has 22 residues. CDR1 and CDR2 (germline): SGHTA, FQGTGA. CDR3 region: CASSLLAPEGLAGVRGAGELFF. CDR3 bases: TGTGCCAGCAGCTTACTGGCGCCGGAGGGACTAGCGGGAGTAAGGGGAGCCGGGGAGCTGTTTTTT.

The genes are TRBV2 and TRBJ2-1; TRBD2 agrees at 10 bases. V lost 4 bases and J lost 10; bases outside the gene matches: 19. CDR3 length: 18 amino acids. CDR1 and CDR2 from the germline V gene are SNHLY and FYNNEI. The chain's CDR3 is CASSGRRLAGGSFREQFF. In DNA, the CDR3 is TGTGCCAGCAGTGGACGTCGCTTAGCGGGAGGTTCCTTCCGGGAGCAGTTCTTC.

The DNA for the CDR3 is TGCGCCAGCAGGGGGACAGTTGGAATGGGCACAGATACGCAGTATTTT. It specifies CASRGTVGMGTDTQYF. The V call is TRBV5-1, the J call TRBJ2-3; 7 bases agree with TRBD1. The CDR3 has 16 residues. Losses at the gene ends were 5 bases for V and 1 base for J; bases not matched to a gene: 10. Germline CDR1 is SGHRS and CDR2 is YFSETQ.

This chain joins TRBV11-2 and TRBJ2-3; TRBD1 is a possible D gene (7 bases). V was clipped by 5 bases and J by 2 bases, with 11 bases between them. Germline-derived CDR1 and CDR2 are SGHAT and FQNNGV. The CDR3 runs 14 residues. CDR3 amino acids: CASSGGTVTDTQYF. The CDR3 bases are TGTGCCAGCAGCGGCGGGACAGTCACAGATACGCAGTATTTT.

V is TRBV10-2 and J is TRBJ2-3; 8 positions match TRBD2. The CDR3 is 15 residues long. Trimming removed 6 bases from V and 4 bases from J; junction bases left unmatched: 9. Per germline, CDR1 WSHSY and CDR2 SAAADI. CDR3 region: CASSREGGRADTQYF. The DNA of the CDR3 is TGCGCCAGCAGCCGGGAGGGGGGGCGGGCAGATACGCAGTATTTT.

This chain connects TRBV18 to TRBJ2-1; 15 nucleotides match TRBD2. J gave up 6 bases and V 3 bases, and 6 bases lay outside the gene matches. Looked up from germline, CDR1 is KGHSH and CDR2 is LQKENI. CDR3 length: 17 residues. CDR3 sequence (DNA): TGTGCCAGCTCACCGGTAGGGACTAGCGGGGGGATCAATGAGCAGTTCTTC. Residues: CASSPVGTSGGINEQFF. Filled out from reference TRBV18 and TRBJ2-1, the complete variable domain reads NAGVMQNPRHLVRRRGQEARLRCSPMKGHSHVYWYRQLPEEGLKFMVYLQKENIIDESGMPKERFSAEFPKEGPSILRIQQVVRGDSAAYFCASSPVGTSGGINEQFFGPGTRLTVL.

The rearrangement uses TRBV4-1 and TRBJ2-5, with TRBD2 as a possible D gene (6 bases). TRBJ2-7 explains the end of the DNA better; the J call may be wrong. Germline loops: CDR1 MGHRA, CDR2 YSYEKL. CDR3 length: 19 amino acids. The CDR3 sequence: CASSQEQRGKSVGEDEQYF. CDR3 coding DNA: TGCGCCAGCAGCCAAGAGCAGAGAGGTAAGTCAGTTGGGGAGGACGAGCAGTACTTC.

The chain has TRBV19 and TRBJ2-3; 8 bases align to TRBD1. J gave up 5 bases and V 2 bases, and 9 bases lay outside the gene matches. Germline V gene lookup returns CDR1 LNHDA and CDR2 SQIVND (reference sequence). This CDR3 comprises 16 residues. The CDR3 here is CASSIWFGQGKDTQYF. In DNA form, the CDR3 reads TGTGCCAGTAGTATATGGTTCGGACAGGGAAAAGATACGCAGTATTTT.

The count of this clone is one. The chain has TRBV4-3 and TRBJ2-1; 12 nucleotides align to TRBD2. The V gene's germline CDR1 is LGHNA and CDR2 YSLEER. Germline trimming cut 4 bases from V and 7 bases from J; bases unmatched to any gene: 8. This CDR3 contains 16 residues. The CDR3 DNA follows: TGCGCCAGCAGCCCGTCTAGCGGGAGGGCCGGGAATGAGCAGTTCTTC. This translates into CASSPSSGRAGNEQFF.

This chain links TRBV15 with TRBJ2-7; no reliable D call. The germline CDR1 and CDR2 sequences are LNHNV and YYDKDF (reference sequence). CDR3 size: 14 residues. Between the trimmed V and J ends, which lost 1 base and 2 bases, there was a span of 9 bases. DNA of the CDR3: TGTGCCACCAGCAGAGGAGGAAATACCTACGAGCAGTACTTC. This translates into CATSRGGNTYEQYF.

This chain uses TRBV6-1 with TRBJ2-4, with a weak D call TRBD1 (6 bases). From germline, CDR1 is MNHNS and CDR2 SASEGT. The CDR3 has 14 amino acids. Trimming pared 2 bases from V and 3 bases from J, leaving 8 bases between. CDR3 sequence: CASSEQGFKNIQYF. The CDR3 DNA reads as TGTGCCAGCAGTGAACAGGGGTTCAAAAACATTCAGTACTTC.

This sequence joins TRBV27 and TRBJ2-7; TRBD1 matches 8 bases. In germline, CDR1 is MNHEY, CDR2 SMNVEV (reference sequence). There are 15 residues in the CDR3. V lost 4 bases, J lost 4 bases, and 9 bases stayed unmatched. This CDR3 is CASSSWQGAGYEQYF. CDR3 sequence (DNA): TGTGCCAGCAGTTCTTGGCAGGGGGCCGGGTACGAGCAGTACTTC.

The chain carries TRBV4-2 and TRBJ2-2, with D hard to call. The CDR3 sequence is 14 residues long. Per the germline V gene, CDR1 is LGHNA and CDR2 is YNFKEQ. V lost 0 bases, J lost 5 bases, and 7 bases lay in between. The CDR3 loop is CASSQDRRTGELFF. DNA of the CDR3: TGTGCCAGCAGCCAAGATAGGCGGACCGGGGAGCTGTTTTTT.

The chain uses TRBV11-2 and TRBJ2-1; 10 bases align to TRBD2. V shed 5 bases and J 4 bases; nucleotides not matched to a gene: 14. In germline, CDR1 is SGHAT, CDR2 FQNNGV. The CDR3 is 18 residues long. The CDR3 is CASSRMNPGLAYYNEQFF. The DNA of the CDR3 is TGTGCCAGCAGCCGGATGAACCCGGGACTAGCGTATTACAATGAGCAGTTCTTC.

The chain uses TRBV13 and TRBJ2-1; 7 bases align to TRBD2. Unmatched junction bases numbered 1, after V lost 1 base and J lost 4 bases. The germline CDR1 and CDR2 sequences are PRHDT and FYEKMQ (reference sequence). The CDR3 has 14 residues. The DNA of the CDR3 is TGTGCCAGCAGCTTAGCGGGAGGATACAATGAGCAGTTCTTC. Encoded protein: CASSLAGGYNEQFF.

The V call is TRBV7-2, the J call TRBJ1-3; weak D call: TRBD1 (6 bases). V lost 5 bases and J 4 bases, leaving 18 bases between the germline ends. This CDR3 spans 16 amino acids. Looked up from germline, CDR1 is SGHTA and CDR2 is FQGNSA. The CDR3 loop is CASSPQIGGPGNTIYF. DNA for the CDR3: TGTGCCAGCAGCCCCCAAATCGGGGGGCCGGGAAACACCATATATTTT.

This clone was recorded a few times. The rearrangement links TRBV19 to TRBJ2-5; weak D call: TRBD1 (6 bases). V was clipped by 6 bases and J by 5 bases, with 16 bases between them. Germline CDR1 reads LNHDA; CDR2 reads SQIVND (reference sequence). The CDR3 runs to 14 residues. The CDR3 DNA is TGTGCCAGTAGCCAGACACAGGGTCGGGAGACCCAGTACTTC. Translation: CASSQTQGRETQYF.

The chain uses TRBV5-1 and TRBJ1-1; D not resolved. The CDR3 extends over 15 amino acids. Germline V gives CDR1 SGHRS, CDR2 YFSETQ. Trimming left V 1 base short and J 0 bases short, with 10 bases between. This CDR3 is CASSLRSALNTEAFF. CDR3 in DNA: TGCGCCAGCAGCTTGAGATCAGCGTTGAACACTGAAGCTTTCTTT.